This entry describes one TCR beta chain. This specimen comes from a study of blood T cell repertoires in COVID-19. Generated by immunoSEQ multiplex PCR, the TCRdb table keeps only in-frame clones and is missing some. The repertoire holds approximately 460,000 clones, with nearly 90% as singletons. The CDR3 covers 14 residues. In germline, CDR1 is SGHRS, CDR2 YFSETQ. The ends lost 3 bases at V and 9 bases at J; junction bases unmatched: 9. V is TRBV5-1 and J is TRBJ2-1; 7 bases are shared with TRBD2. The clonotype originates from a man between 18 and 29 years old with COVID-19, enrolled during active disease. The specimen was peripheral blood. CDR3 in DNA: TGCGCCAGCAGCTCCCTCAGGCGGGAGAGTGAGCAGTTCTTC. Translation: CASSSLRRESEQFF.